A selection of T cell receptor beta chains follows, all from one sample in a study of Ad26.COV2.S vaccination and SARS-CoV-2 variants. TCRdb's copy holds only in-frame clones and misses some; the assay was immunoSEQ multiplex PCR. The profile covers fewer than 500,000 clones, with 90% appearing a single time and about 4.5% taken by the ten largest. The material sequenced was peripheral blood, taken in a trial of Ad26.COV2.S vaccine versus placebo. Every receptor here comes from a person aged 18-65 years who received the Ad26.COV2.S COVID-19 vaccine or a placebo. The CDR3 runs from the conserved cysteine through the conserved F or W. A D gene is named only where the DNA matches it firmly. For some rows the clone size is stated as once, few or many, or as a class when expanded; others skip it.

d_gene	abundance	v_gene	j_gene	CDR3nt	CDR3aa
TRBD1	NA	TRBV5-4	TRBJ2-4	TGTGCCAGCAGCCGACAGGGGGAAATAGGCAAAAACATTCAGTACTTC	CASSRQGEIGKNIQYF
NA	NA	TRBV6-1	TRBJ1-2	TGTGCCAGCAGTGAAGCTACAGGGCCCAACTATGGCTACACCTTC	CASSEATGPNYGYTF
NA	NA	TRBV19	TRBJ2-3	TGTGCCAGTAGTATAGCGGACGGCACAGATACGCAGTATTTT	CASSIADGTDTQYF
NA	NA	TRBV18	TRBJ2-7	TGTGCCAGCTCACCAGGGATCGACTACGAGCAGTACTTC	CASSPGIDYEQYF
TRBD1	NA	TRBV5-4	TRBJ1-2	TGTGCCAGCAGCATAAGGGACAGGGGGGTATATGGCTACACCTTC	CASSIRDRGVYGYTF
NA	NA	TRBV19	TRBJ2-2	TGTGCCAGTAGTATCCCAGGTCCAGCCGGGGAGCTGTTTTTT	CASSIPGPAGELFF
NA	NA	TRBV9	TRBJ2-5	TGTGCCAGCAGCGTAGGTCTACAGGTCCAAGAGACCCAGTACTTC	CASSVGLQVQETQYF
TRBD1	NA	TRBV6-5	TRBJ2-5	TGTGCCAGCAGTTACGGGACAGGGTTGAAGACCCAGTACTTC	CASSYGTGLKTQYF
TRBD2	NA	TRBV6-4	TRBJ2-3	TGTGCCAGCAGCCTTAGCGGGGCGGGGACAGATACGCAGTATTTT	CASSLSGAGTDTQYF
NA	NA	TRBV19	TRBJ2-7	TGTGCCAGTAGTATTTCCAGGGGCTACGAGCAGTACTTC	CASSISRGYEQYF
NA	NA	TRBV28	TRBJ1-3	TGTGCCAGCAGTCCACCGGACTACTCTGGAAACACCATATATTTT	CASSPPDYSGNTIYF
NA	NA	TRBV5-1	TRBJ1-1	TGCGCCAGCAGCGGCGGACAGAACACTGAAGCTTTCTTT	CASSGGQNTEAFF
TRBD2	NA	TRBV7-3	TRBJ2-1	TGTGCCAGCAGTTCCCCCGGGGTAGCGGGGTACAATGAGCAGTTCTTC	CASSSPGVAGYNEQFF
TRBD1	NA	TRBV10-3	TRBJ2-2	TGTGCCATCAGTGCCCTAAGGACAGGGCGGAACACCGGGGAGCTGTTTTTT	CAISALRTGRNTGELFF
NA	NA	TRBV27	TRBJ1-1	TGTGCCAGCAGTTTGGGCGAGGGCACTGAAGCTTTCTTT	CASSLGEGTEAFF
NA	NA	TRBV9	TRBJ2-7	TGTGCCAGCAGCGAGGGGGCGGGAGTGGGTAACGAGCAGTACTTC	CASSEGAGVGNEQYF
NA	NA	TRBV3-1/TRBV3-2	TRBJ2-4	TGTGCCAGCAGCCAAGCTGGGGCGGTGTTATTAGCCAAAAACATTCAGTACTTC	CASSQAGAVLLAKNIQYF
NA	NA	TRBV9	TRBJ2-2	TGTGCCAGCAGCGTAGTCAGGGGCGGGGAGCTGTTTTTT	CASSVVRGGELFF
NA	NA	TRBV10-3	TRBJ2-2	TGTGCCATCGGCGAAAACACCGGGGAGCTGTTTTTT	CAIGENTGELFF
NA	once	TRBV7-2	TRBJ2-1	TGTGCCAGCAGCACATACAATGAGCAGTTCTTC	CASSTYNEQFF
TRBD1	NA	TRBV19	TRBJ1-2	TGTGCCAGTAGTCTCCGTCTCGGGACAGCCACTAACTATGGCTACACCTTC	CASSLRLGTATNYGYTF
TRBD2	few	TRBV5-5	TRBJ2-2	TGTGCCAGCAGCGCTCTTAGCGGGCCCACCGGGGAGCTGTTTTTT	CASSALSGPTGELFF
TRBD1	once	TRBV7-9	TRBJ1-4	TGTGCCAGCAGCTTGGGACAGGGGAATGAAAAACTGTTTTTT	CASSLGQGNEKLFF
NA	NA	TRBV4-2	TRBJ2-7	TGTGCCAGCAGCCAAGGAATTAAGGGCCCGCTGGGCGGAGAAGTTACCTACGAGCAGTACTTC	CASSQGIKGPLGGEVTYEQYF
NA	NA	TRBV2	TRBJ1-2	TGTGCCAGCAAGGATGGCTACACCTTC	CASKDGYTF
NA	NA	TRBV19	TRBJ2-7	TGTGCCAGTAGTAGACGGAGTGGGGAATACGAGCAGTACTTC	CASSRRSGEYEQYF
TRBD2	NA	TRBV5-4	TRBJ2-7	TGTGCCAGCAGCCGCGGACTAGCGAATGAGCAGTACTTC	CASSRGLANEQYF
NA	NA	TRBV6-2/TRBV6-3	TRBJ2-1	TGTGCCAGCAGTGCCCTTTACAATGAGCAGTTCTTC	CASSALYNEQFF
NA	NA	TRBV4-2	TRBJ1-1	TGTGCCAGCAGCCAAGGGTCGGGGGGCCGAGGAAGCACTGAAGCTTTCTTT	CASSQGSGGRGSTEAFF
NA	NA	TRBV7-8	TRBJ1-3	TGTGCCAGCAGTCGCCGGGGGTCCCCAGGAAACACCATATATTTT	CASSRRGSPGNTIYF
TRBD1	once	TRBV4-2	TRBJ2-5	TGTGCCAGCAGCCAAGATGGGCCAGGGGGCGCTGTGCAGACCCAGTACTTC	CASSQDGPGGAVQTQYF
NA	NA	TRBV7-9	TRBJ2-1	TGTGCCAGCAGCCATCTAGAAAACTACAATGAGCAGTTCTTC	CASSHLENYNEQFF
NA	NA	TRBV27	TRBJ2-5	TGTGCCAGCAGTTTCACACCGACAGCGAAAGAGACCCAGTACTTC	CASSFTPTAKETQYF
NA	few	TRBV15	TRBJ2-7	TGTGCCACCAGCAGAGATTGGGGTGGATCCCTCTACGAGCAGTACTTC	CATSRDWGGSLYEQYF
NA	NA	TRBV4-2	TRBJ1-1	TGTGCCAGCAGCCCGTTCGGGGCTGAAGCTTTCTTT	CASSPFGAEAFF
NA	NA	TRBV21-1	TRBJ2-3	TGTGCCAGCAGCAAGCCTCTGCGGGAGGGCCGGGCAGATACGCAGTATTTT	CASSKPLREGRADTQYF
TRBD1	NA	TRBV6-5	TRBJ1-5	TGTGCCAGCACGGGACAGTTCAATCAGCCCCAGCATTTT	CASTGQFNQPQHF
NA	NA	TRBV27	TRBJ1-5	TGTGCCAGCAGTTTGATGGGGAATCAGCCCCAGCATTTT	CASSLMGNQPQHF
TRBD1	NA	TRBV20-1	TRBJ2-2	TGCAGTGCTAGTGGGGACAGGGGGCGAACCGGGGAGCTGTTTTTT	CSASGDRGRTGELFF
TRBD2	NA	TRBV5-1	TRBJ2-5	TGCGCCAGCAGCTCAAGACTAGCGGGAGGGTCGTCAGAGACCCAGTACTTC	CASSSRLAGGSSETQYF
NA	NA	TRBV2	TRBJ1-5	TGTGCCAGCAGTGTTGGCAATCAGCCCCAGCATTTT	CASSVGNQPQHF
NA	NA	TRBV11-2	TRBJ2-7	TGTGCCAGCAGCTTAGAAGATATCGAATACGAGCAGTACTTC	CASSLEDIEYEQYF
TRBD1	NA	TRBV19	TRBJ2-5	TGTGCCAGTAGCAGAACCGGGACAGTCGAAGAGACCCAGTACTTC	CASSRTGTVEETQYF
TRBD1	NA	TRBV7-2	TRBJ2-7	TGTGCCAGCAGCTTAGCACCGGGACAGGGGTACGAGCAGTACTTC	CASSLAPGQGYEQYF